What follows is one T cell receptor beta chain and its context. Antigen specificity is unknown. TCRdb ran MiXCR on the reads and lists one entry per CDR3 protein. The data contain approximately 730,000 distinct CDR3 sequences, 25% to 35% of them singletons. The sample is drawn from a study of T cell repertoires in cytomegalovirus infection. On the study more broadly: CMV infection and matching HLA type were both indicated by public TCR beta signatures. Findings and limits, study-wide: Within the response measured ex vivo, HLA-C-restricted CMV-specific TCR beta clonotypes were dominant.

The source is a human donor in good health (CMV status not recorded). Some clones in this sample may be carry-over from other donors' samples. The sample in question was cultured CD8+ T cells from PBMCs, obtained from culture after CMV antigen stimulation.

CDR3 nucleotide sequence: TGTGCCAGCAGCTTAGCAGGGGCGGGGGGCCAGGGATTCACTGAAGCTTTCTTT. As protein: CASSLAGAGGQGFTEAFF. This chain joins TRBV7-8 and TRBJ1-1, with D possibly being TRBD1 (6 bases). The CDR3 totals 18 residues. Trimming shortened V by 0 bases and J by 4 bases, and 21 bases separated the two germline ends. The germline V gene has CDR1 SGHVS and CDR2 FQNEAQ.